The T cell receptor (beta chain) described here comes from a study of T cell repertoires in cytomegalovirus infection. Looking at the study overall: CMV epitopes used comprised recently identified HLA-C-restricted ones and well-studied HLA-B-restricted ones. It was the public TCR beta signatures that indicated both CMV infection and matching HLA type. Study-wide findings and caveats: People with CMV and the relevant HLA were identified by cumulative public TCR beta family frequency. Within the response measured ex vivo, HLA-C-restricted CMV-specific TCR beta clonotypes were dominant.

A note on this clonotype: The antigen remains unidentified.

The J segment lost 5 bases and the V segment lost 3 bases, leaving 6 bases of the junction unmatched. The CDR3 has 17 amino acids. CDR1 is LNHDA and CDR2 is SQIVND in the germline V gene (reference sequence). MiXCR was run by TCRdb on the reads, yielding one entry per CDR3 protein. The sample carries around 570,000 distinct CDR3 sequences, 35% to 50% recorded once. The source is a human donor in good health (CMV status not recorded). Some clones in this sample may be carry-over from other donors' samples. V gene TRBV19 combines with J gene TRBJ2-1; TRBD2 aligns across 14 bases. The sample consisted of cultured PBMCs, taken from culture after CMV antigen stimulation. The CDR3: CASSIPGLAGGNNEQFF. In nucleotides, the CDR3 is TGTGCCAGTAGTATCCCAGGACTAGCGGGGGGTAACAATGAGCAGTTCTTC.